This TCR beta chain was identified during a study of T-cell reconstitution after alpha-beta-depleted transplantation in children. Preparation of the TCRbeta library was carried out with unique molecular identifiers. Using its own MiXCR run on the PCR reads, TCRdb lists one record per CDR3 protein. Here the sample spans fewer than 500,000 distinct CDR3 sequences, around two fifths being singletons. About this clonotype itself: Its target is unknown.

General study findings and limits: After transplant, at about two months, alpha-beta T cells were reportedly derived from several hundred expanded graft clones.

The sequence was obtained from a girl aged 2 to 9 with aplastic anemia, due to receive a stem cell transplant. This material consisted of PBMCs, taken before TCRalphabeta/CD19-depleted stem cell transplant.

The CDR3 loop is CSAFPGTVNIQYF. In DNA form, the CDR3 reads TGCAGTGCCTTCCCTGGGACTGTAAACATTCAGTACTTC. This chain joins TRBV20-1 and TRBJ2-4; possibly TRBD2 for D (6 bases). V lost 6 bases and J lost 6, with 15 bases in between. Germline values: CDR1 DFQATT, CDR2 SNEGSKA (reference sequence). This CDR3 is 13 amino acids long.